This TCR beta chain stems from a study of blood T cells in healthy people across ages. Study-wide points: Considered underestimates were the diversity estimates obtained from one million T cells.

CDR3 length: 15 residues. The V gene's germline CDR1 is LGHDT and CDR2 YNNKEL (reference sequence). V shed 0 bases and J shed 2 bases, with 8 bases lying between them. A second roughly 7 to 11 cycle PCR used barcoded and J-beta primers. TCRdb independently ran MiXCR on the 5' RACE reads; one entry per CDR3 protein. The profile shows some 700,000 distinct CDR3 sequences, 22% of them singletons. As regards this clonotype: Antigen unknown.

What was sequenced was blood. V is TRBV3-1 and J is TRBJ1-3, with D perhaps matching TRBD1 (5 bases). This receptor was identified in a man between 70 and 80 years old in good health. CDR3 nucleotide sequence: TGTGCCAGCAGCCAAGACAGGGTAGCTGGAAACACCATATATTTT. Translated: CASSQDRVAGNTIYF.